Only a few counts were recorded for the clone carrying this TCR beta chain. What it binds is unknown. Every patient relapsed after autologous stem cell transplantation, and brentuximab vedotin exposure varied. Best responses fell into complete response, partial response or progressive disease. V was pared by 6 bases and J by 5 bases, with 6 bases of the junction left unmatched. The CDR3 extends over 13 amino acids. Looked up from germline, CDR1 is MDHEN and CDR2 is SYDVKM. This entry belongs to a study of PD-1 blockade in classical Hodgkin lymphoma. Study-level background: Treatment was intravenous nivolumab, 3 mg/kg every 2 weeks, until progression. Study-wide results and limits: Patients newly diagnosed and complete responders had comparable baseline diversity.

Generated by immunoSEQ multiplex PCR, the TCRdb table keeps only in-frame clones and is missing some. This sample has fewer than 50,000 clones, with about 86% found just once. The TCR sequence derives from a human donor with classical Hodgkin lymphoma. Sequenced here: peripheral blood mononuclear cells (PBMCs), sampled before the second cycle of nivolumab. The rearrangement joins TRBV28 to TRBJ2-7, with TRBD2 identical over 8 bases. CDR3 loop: CASRSGSVHEQYF. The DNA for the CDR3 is TGTGCCAGCAGGAGCGGGAGTGTACACGAGCAGTACTTC.